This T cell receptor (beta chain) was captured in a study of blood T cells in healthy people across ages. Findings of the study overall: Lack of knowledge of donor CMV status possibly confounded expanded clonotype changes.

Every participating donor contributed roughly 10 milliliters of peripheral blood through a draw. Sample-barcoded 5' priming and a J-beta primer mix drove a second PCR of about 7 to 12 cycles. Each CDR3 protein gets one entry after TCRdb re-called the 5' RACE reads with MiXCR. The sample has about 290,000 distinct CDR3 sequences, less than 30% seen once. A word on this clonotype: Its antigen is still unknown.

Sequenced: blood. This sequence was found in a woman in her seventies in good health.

CDR3 residues: CASSTRDVRLTQYF. The DNA of the CDR3 is TGTGCCAGCAGCACCCGGGACGTGCGTCTAACGCAGTATTTT. The chain couples TRBV7-2 to TRBJ2-3; D tentatively fits TRBD1 or TRBD2 (5 bases each). CDR3 size: 14 residues. Per the germline V gene, CDR1 is SGHTA and CDR2 is FQGNSA. V was cut by 5 bases and J by 9 bases, with 18 bases left in between.